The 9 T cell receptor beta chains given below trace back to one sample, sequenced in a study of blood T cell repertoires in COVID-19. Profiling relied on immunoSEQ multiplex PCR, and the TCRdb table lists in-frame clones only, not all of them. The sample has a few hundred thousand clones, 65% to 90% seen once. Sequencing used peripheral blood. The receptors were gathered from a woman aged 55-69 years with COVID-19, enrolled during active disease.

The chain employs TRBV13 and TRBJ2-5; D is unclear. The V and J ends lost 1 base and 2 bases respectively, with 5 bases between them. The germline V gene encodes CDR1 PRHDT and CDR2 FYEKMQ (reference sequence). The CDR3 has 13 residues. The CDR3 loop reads CASSLERQETQYF. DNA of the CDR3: TGTGCCAGCAGCTTAGAACGGCAAGAGACCCAGTACTTC.

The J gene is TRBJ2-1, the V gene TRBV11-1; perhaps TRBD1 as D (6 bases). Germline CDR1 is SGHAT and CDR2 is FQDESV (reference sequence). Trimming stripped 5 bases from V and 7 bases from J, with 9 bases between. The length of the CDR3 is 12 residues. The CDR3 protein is CASSHRVNEQFF. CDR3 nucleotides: TGTGCCAGCAGCCACAGGGTGAATGAGCAGTTCTTC. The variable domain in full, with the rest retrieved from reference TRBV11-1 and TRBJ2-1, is EAEVAQSPRYKITEKSQAVAFWCDPISGHATLYWYRQILGQGPELLVQFQDESVVDDSQLPKDRFSAERLKGVDSTLKIQPAELGDSAMYLCASSHRVNEQFFGPGTRLTVL.

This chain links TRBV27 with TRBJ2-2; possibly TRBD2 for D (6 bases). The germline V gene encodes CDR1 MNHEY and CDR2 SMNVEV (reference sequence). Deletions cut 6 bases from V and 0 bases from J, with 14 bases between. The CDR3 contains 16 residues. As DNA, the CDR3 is TGTGCCAGCAGAAAATGGAGGGGAACGAACACCGGGGAGCTGTTTTTT. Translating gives CASRKWRGTNTGELFF.

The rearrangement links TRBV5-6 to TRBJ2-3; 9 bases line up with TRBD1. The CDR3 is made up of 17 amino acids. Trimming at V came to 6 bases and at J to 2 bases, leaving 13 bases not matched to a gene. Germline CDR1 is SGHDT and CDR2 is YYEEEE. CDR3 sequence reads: CASNPRSGQGYTDTQYF. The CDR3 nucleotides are TGTGCCAGCAACCCGCGGTCGGGACAGGGCTACACAGATACGCAGTATTTT.

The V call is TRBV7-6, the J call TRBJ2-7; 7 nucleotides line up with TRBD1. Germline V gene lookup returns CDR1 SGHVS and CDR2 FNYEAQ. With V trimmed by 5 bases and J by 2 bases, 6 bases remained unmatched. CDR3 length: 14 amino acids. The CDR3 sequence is CASSQGQSTYEQYF. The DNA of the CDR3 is TGTGCCAGCAGCCAGGGACAGTCAACCTACGAGCAGTACTTC.

CDR3 region: CASSDGTGRQETQYF. The CDR3 DNA reads TGCGCCAGCAGCGATGGGACAGGACGCCAAGAGACCCAGTACTTC. The chain joins TRBV5-1 to TRBJ2-5; TRBD1 agrees at 8 bases. The V segment lost 4 bases and the J segment 1 base; nucleotides outside the gene matches: 6. The germline gives CDR1 SGHRS, CDR2 YFSETQ. The CDR3 is 15 amino acids. Full variable domain (rest looked up from reference TRBV5-1 and TRBJ2-5): KAGVTQTPRYLIKTRGQQVTLSCSPISGHRSVSWYQQTPGQGLQFLFEYFSETQRNKGNFPGRFSGRQFSNSRSEMNVSTLELGDSALYLCASSDGTGRQETQYFGPGTRLLVL.

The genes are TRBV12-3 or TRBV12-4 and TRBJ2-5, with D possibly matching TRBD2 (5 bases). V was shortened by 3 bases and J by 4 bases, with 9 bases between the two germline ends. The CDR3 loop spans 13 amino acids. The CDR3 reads CASSFGAAETQYF. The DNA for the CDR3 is TGTGCCAGCAGTTTCGGAGCGGCAGAGACCCAGTACTTC.

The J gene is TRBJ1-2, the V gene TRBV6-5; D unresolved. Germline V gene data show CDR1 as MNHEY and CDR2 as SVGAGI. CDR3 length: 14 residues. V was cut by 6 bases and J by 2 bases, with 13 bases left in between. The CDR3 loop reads CASSRLYTNYGYTF. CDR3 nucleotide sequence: TGTGCCAGCAGCCGTCTCTATACCAACTATGGCTACACCTTC.

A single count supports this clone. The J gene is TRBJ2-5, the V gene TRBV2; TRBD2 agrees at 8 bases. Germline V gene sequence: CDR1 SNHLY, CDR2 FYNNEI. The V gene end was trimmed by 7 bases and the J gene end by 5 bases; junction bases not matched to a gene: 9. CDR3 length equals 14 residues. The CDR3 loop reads CASIPRGGGETQYF. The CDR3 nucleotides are TGTGCCAGCATCCCCCGGGGGGGCGGGGAGACCCAGTACTTC.